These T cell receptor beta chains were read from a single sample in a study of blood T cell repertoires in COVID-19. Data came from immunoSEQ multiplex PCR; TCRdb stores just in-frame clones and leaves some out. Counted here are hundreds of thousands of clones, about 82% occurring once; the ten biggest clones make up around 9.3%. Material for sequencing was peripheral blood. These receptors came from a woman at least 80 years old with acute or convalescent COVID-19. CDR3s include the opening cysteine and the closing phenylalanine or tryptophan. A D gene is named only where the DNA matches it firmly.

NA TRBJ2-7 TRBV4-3 CASSQGGDTVREQYF
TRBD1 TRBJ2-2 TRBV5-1 CASSVLGQGDTGELFF
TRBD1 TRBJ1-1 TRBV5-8 CASRLGTGNTEAFF
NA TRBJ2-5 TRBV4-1 CASSQDRGGLQETQYF
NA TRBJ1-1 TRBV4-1 CASSQELRGGPEAFF
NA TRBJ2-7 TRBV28 CASRDTSYEQYF
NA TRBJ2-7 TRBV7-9 CASSPDSLSYEQYF
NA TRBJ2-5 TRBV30 CAWRPADQETQYF
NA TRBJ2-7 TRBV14 CASSQERDSEQYF
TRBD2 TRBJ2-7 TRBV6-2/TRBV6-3 CASSYTGGAYEQYF
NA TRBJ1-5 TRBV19 CASSMRELNQPQHF
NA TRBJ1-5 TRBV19 CASSDAAYSNQPQHF
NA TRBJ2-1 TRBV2 CASSESGNGNHEQFF
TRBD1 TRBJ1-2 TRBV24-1 CATSDPTGTGSSGYTF
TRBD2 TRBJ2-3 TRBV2 CAGRLAGGADTQYF
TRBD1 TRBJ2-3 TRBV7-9 CASSASTSTGASTDTQYF
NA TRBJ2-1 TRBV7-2 CASSFVTGEQFF
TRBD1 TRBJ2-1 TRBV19 CASSIDRDSYNEQFF
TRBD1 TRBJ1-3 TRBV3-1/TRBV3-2 CASSQDRVQGNTIYF
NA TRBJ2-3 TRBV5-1 CASSLESGPPDTQYF
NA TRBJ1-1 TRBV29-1 CSDQGHMNTEAFF
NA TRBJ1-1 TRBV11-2 CASSLGPQGLNTEAFF
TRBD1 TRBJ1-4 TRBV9 CASSGGTVNEKLFF
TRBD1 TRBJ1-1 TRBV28 CASSIPGQQTNTEAFF
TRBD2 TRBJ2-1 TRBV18 CASSRTSGGASDEQFF
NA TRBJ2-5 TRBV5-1 CASSLQQQETQYF
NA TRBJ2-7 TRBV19 CASRGVYEQYF
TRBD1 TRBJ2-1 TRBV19 CASRQGAHLNEQFF
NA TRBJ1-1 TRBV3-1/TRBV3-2 CASSQIPRTEAFF